This T cell receptor beta chain derives from a study of shared clonotypes between healthy human individuals (TCRdb year 2020). Some background on the complete study: The cohort included three men and a couple of women between 18 and 49 years of age. For each donor, CD4 naive and CD4 memory were each run on three plates, CD8 naive on two plates, and CD8 memory on one plate. To estimate repertoire size and how much clonotypes are shared between individuals, the study performed deep sequencing of blood TCR repertoires from 4 to 6 healthy adults. Different laboratories and diverse techniques were used to prepare libraries and sequence TCR repertoires, to increase sequencing depth and limit assay-specific biases. Each donor's leukapheresis produced roughly between roughly 0.85 and 10 billion PBMCs. Broader findings and caveats from the paper: Compared with non-shared clonotypes, clonotypes shared by all four sorted-subset donors had higher generation probabilities. Larger estimated clonotype richness was generally found for naive subsets than for memory subsets. Pairwise subsampling indicated that sequencing depth was expected to affect the degree of clonotype sharing among donors. Only blood was sampled, and tissue TCR repertoires likely differ from those in blood. Even with the large sequencing depth, rarefaction of the sorted-subset datasets indicated that sequencing was incomplete. Sharing across a few donors was observed for 4.5% to 6.5% of naive CD4, 3% to 4% of naive CD8, 2% to 2.5% of memory CD4, and less than 0.45% of memory CD8 clonotypes. The small number of donors limited the genetic and exposure-history diversity represented.

Using the deep immunoSEQ assay, TCR CDR3 regions were amplified from genomic DNA by multiplex PCR. Genomic DNA extracted from each cell subset was distributed evenly over all wells of several immunoSEQ 96-well plates, and each plate served as one replicate. Each replicate PCR for sorted subsets received around 210 ng genomic DNA, equal to roughly 30,000 T cell genomes. The purified libraries were quantified using a Qubit 3.0 fluorometer, sized with a Bioanalyzer 2100, and then quantified again using the KAPA Library Quantification kit. Each immunoSEQ 96-well plate was sequenced on its own single-read 150-cycle Illumina NextSeq 550 flow cell. From the authors' description of their analysis: The immunoSEQ output contained only junctional sequences without quality scores, so filtering could not match that applied to full-length reads. To assign V/J genes and CDR3, sequences were annotated using PyIR, a Python wrapper for IgBLAST v1.9, with IMGT germline references. Any read was removed if the V/J assignment was weak (E-value above 1e-6), the CDR3 was missing, or the read contained stop codons, out-of-frame junctions, or ambiguous translated residues. V3J clonotypes were defined as sequences sharing an identical inferred V gene, J gene, and CDR3 amino acid sequence. Percentage overlap between repertoires was calculated by dividing the number of shared unique clonotypes by the size of the smaller repertoire. Richness of each repertoire was evaluated using RTK rarefaction, the Chao1 estimator, and Recon v2.1 estimates of unobserved clonotypes. Generation probabilities were computed with OLGA for all TCRbeta clonotypes obtained by the gDNA method from four donors. This is the immuneACCESS table as TCRdb keeps it, with only in-frame sequences that have V and J called. A part of the clones is gone; compared with another copy, unresolved V genes explain less than half, and the rest is unexplained. The V and J calls and clone size come from that table; D and trimming were worked out from the DNA. Across this sample there are 950,000 to 1,100,000 clones, with around 82% seen only once. Of the sample, 0.5% to 0.65% is held by the ten largest clones.

The donors were healthy, HIV-negative adults who had no recently reported acute infections or vaccinations. Every donor was a Caucasian adult living in Nashville, Tennessee, USA. CD4+ T cells were enriched by magnetic negative selection; naive cells were then positively selected on CD45RA, and the negative fraction formed the memory subset. Blood was obtained by leukapheresis, after which PBMCs were separated by Ficoll-Histopaque density gradient centrifugation and cryopreserved in liquid nitrogen vapor phase. Analytical flow cytometry was used to check the purity and quantity of every magnetically sorted T cell population. Each sorted fraction had its genomic DNA isolated and then quantified by UV absorbance on a Nanodrop 2000c. For this clone: Its antigen is still unknown. Per-base qualities were not stored, and no clone one base away is much larger. This same CDR3 is encoded by further DNA sequences in the sample.

The TCR was taken from a young man in good health. Some clones in this sample may be carry-over from other donors' samples. The sample was memory CD4+ T cells from PBMCs. The sample's cell subset or site label is to be understood as: CD45RA-negative fraction.

This receptor carries the CDR3 CASSLGGQAYEQYF. The DNA is as follows: TGTGCCAGCAGCTTAGGGGGACAGGCCTACGAGCAGTACTTC. The chain is made from TRBV7-9 and TRBJ2-7, and 8 bases in between align with TRBD1. V lost 1 base and J lost 2 bases, and the count of bases not matched to a germline gene is 1. The germline V gene (reference sequence) yields SEHNR for CDR1 and FQNEAQ for CDR2. Its CDR3 holds 14 amino acids, cysteine through phenylalanine. Only CDR3 DNA is held: 42 bases, read in frame from base 1.